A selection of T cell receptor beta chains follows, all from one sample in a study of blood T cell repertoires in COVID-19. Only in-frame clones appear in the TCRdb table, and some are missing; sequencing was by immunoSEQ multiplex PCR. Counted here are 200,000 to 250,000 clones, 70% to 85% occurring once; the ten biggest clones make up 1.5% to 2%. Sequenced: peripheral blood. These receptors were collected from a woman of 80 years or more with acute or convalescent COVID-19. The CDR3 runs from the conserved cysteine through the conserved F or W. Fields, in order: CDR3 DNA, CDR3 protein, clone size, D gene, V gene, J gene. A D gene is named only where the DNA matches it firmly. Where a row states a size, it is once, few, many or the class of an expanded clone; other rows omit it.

TGCGCCAGCAGCTTGGCACTAGCGGGAGTTACCGGGGAGCTGTTTTTT	CASSLALAGVTGELFF	.	TRBD2	TRBV5-1	TRBJ2-2
TGTGCCAGCAGACCTGGGGGGGCCACTGAGCAGTTCTTC	CASRPGGATEQFF	.	.	TRBV6-6	TRBJ2-1
TGTGCCAGCAGCCCCCAAGGACCGGGACTTAGAGGGGAGCAGTACTTC	CASSPQGPGLRGEQYF	.	.	TRBV7-3	TRBJ2-7
TGTGCCATCAGTGACCTTACCACCTTGGGAGAGCGGTACGGTGAAGCTTTCTTT	CAISDLTTLGERYGEAFF	.	.	TRBV10-3	TRBJ1-1
TGTGCCAGCAGCTTACAGGGCGGGAGGGCCGTTGAGCAGTTCTTC	CASSLQGGRAVEQFF	.	TRBD2	TRBV7-2	TRBJ2-1
TGTGCCAGCAGCCCCCCCCTCCAGGGAGGGTCCTACGAGCAGTACTTC	CASSPPLQGGSYEQYF	.	TRBD2	TRBV9	TRBJ2-7
TGCAGCGTTATGACAGACTTGGGTGAGCAGTACTTC	CSVMTDLGEQYF	.	.	TRBV29-1	TRBJ2-7
TGTGCCAGCAGTACCCCTAGCGGGAGCGGAGAGACCCAGTACTTC	CASSTPSGSGETQYF	.	TRBD2	TRBV28	TRBJ2-5
TGTGCCAGCAGCTTACTAGCGGGGGAGTACAATGAGCAGTTCTTC	CASSLLAGEYNEQFF	.	TRBD2	TRBV7-3	TRBJ2-1
TGTGCCAGCAGTTGGAACAGGGGTAACTATGGCTACACCTTC	CASSWNRGNYGYTF	.	TRBD1	TRBV7-9	TRBJ1-2
TGTGCCAGCAGCAAGGACTATTTTGAAGCTTTCTTT	CASSKDYFEAFF	.	.	TRBV7-9	TRBJ1-1
TGTGCCAGCAGTGTCCCGGAGAGGAACCAGCCCCAGCATTTT	CASSVPERNQPQHF	.	.	TRBV2	TRBJ1-5
TGTGCCAGCAGCTCAGGGGTGACGAACACTGAAGCTTTCTTT	CASSSGVTNTEAFF	.	.	TRBV6-5	TRBJ1-1
TGTGCCAGCAGCCTTCGTAGACTGGGTATGAACACTGAAGCTTTCTTT	CASSLRRLGMNTEAFF	.	.	TRBV13	TRBJ1-1
TGTGCCTGGAGTTACGGCAGGTCTGTAAGAGAGACCCAGTACTTC	CAWSYGRSVRETQYF	few	.	TRBV30	TRBJ2-5
TGTGCCAGCAGCCTAGCAGTGGGACTAGCCTACGAGCAGTACTTC	CASSLAVGLAYEQYF	.	TRBD2	TRBV11-3	TRBJ2-7
TGTGCCAGCAGCTTGAAGGGCGGGCCGAGTTACGAGCAGTACTTC	CASSLKGGPSYEQYF	once	.	TRBV5-4	TRBJ2-7
TGTGCCAGCAGCTTAGGGTACAGGGACGAGCAGTACTTC	CASSLGYRDEQYF	.	.	TRBV7-8	TRBJ2-7
TGTGCCAGCAGCCGGGCTAGGGGGTACACTGAAGCTTTCTTT	CASSRARGYTEAFF	.	.	TRBV27	TRBJ1-1
TGCGCCAGCAGCCAAAGGTCCCGGATAAGGGGTCAGCCCCAGCATTTT	CASSQRSRIRGQPQHF	.	.	TRBV4-3	TRBJ1-5
TGTGCCAGCAGCCGATATAACAGCCGCACTAGCGGGTCCTACGAGCAGTACTTC	CASSRYNSRTSGSYEQYF	.	TRBD2	TRBV3-1/TRBV3-2	TRBJ2-7
TGTGCCAGCAGTCCATGGACTAGCGACTACGAGCAGTACTTC	CASSPWTSDYEQYF	.	TRBD2	TRBV28	TRBJ2-7
TGCGCCAGCAGCCAAGCTGACAGGGGAGGTAATCCGGCTTTCTTT	CASSQADRGGNPAFF	.	TRBD1	TRBV4-1	TRBJ1-1
TGTGCCAGCAGCCAAGCAGGGAACGAGCAGTACTTC	CASSQAGNEQYF	.	.	TRBV3-1/TRBV3-2	TRBJ2-7
TGTGCCAGCAGCGTAGACAGGGGTAGCAATCAGCCCCAGCATTTT	CASSVDRGSNQPQHF	.	TRBD1	TRBV9	TRBJ1-5
TGTGCCAGCAGGGTGACTAGCCAACCCTCAGATACGCAGTATTTT	CASRVTSQPSDTQYF	.	TRBD2	TRBV2	TRBJ2-3
TGTGCCAGCAGCCCAGGGACAGGGGAAGTCGGCTACACCTTC	CASSPGTGEVGYTF	few	TRBD1	TRBV28	TRBJ1-2
TGTGCCAGCAGCCGGGACAGGGGGACCTATGGCTACACCTTC	CASSRDRGTYGYTF	.	TRBD1	TRBV6-2/TRBV6-3	TRBJ1-2
TGCAGCGTTGATCAGGGGGCGATCTACAATGAGCAGTTCTTC	CSVDQGAIYNEQFF	.	TRBD1	TRBV29-1	TRBJ2-1
TGTGCCAGCAGCGGAAAAACAGGGGGCGCCTACAATGAGCAGTTCTTC	CASSGKTGGAYNEQFF	.	TRBD1	TRBV7-2	TRBJ2-1
TGTGCCAGCAGCTTGGAGCGCTACGAGCAGTACTTC	CASSLERYEQYF	.	.	TRBV5-5	TRBJ2-7
TGTGCCAGCAGCTTAGAACAGGCGAACACTGAAGCTTTCTTT	CASSLEQANTEAFF	few	.	TRBV7-2	TRBJ1-1